This TCR beta chain was sequenced for a study of cytotoxic CD8 clonotypes in ibrutinib-treated CLL. Study-wide context: Response samples were taken after a median of 12 months on treatment, range 6 to 36.

The CDR3 length is 14 residues. Germline CDR1 and CDR2: SGHRS and YFSETQ. The V and J ends lost 5 bases and 6 bases, in that order; junction bases with no gene match: 6. Concerning this clone itself: Antigen unknown.

Here immunoSEQ multiplex PCR was the method, and the copy in TCRdb shows in-frame clones only, minus some. The sample comprises around 310,000 clones, almost 80% of which are singletons, and 5% to 7% rests with the top ten. Cryopreserved PBMCs supplied 2 to 2.5 micrograms of genomic DNA for TCR beta libraries. Study results and limitations: Patients had baseline clonality above age-matched healthy donors, and this clonality moved with circulating CD8+ T-cell counts.

The rearrangement joins TRBV5-1 to TRBJ2-1, with TRBD2 matching over 9 bases. The sequenced sample was PBMCs, obtained before ibrutinib treatment. The TCR comes from a human donor with chronic lymphocytic leukemia. The CDR3 bases are TGCGCCAGCAGGGCCGGGACTAGCAGCAATGAGCAGTTCTTC. As protein: CASRAGTSSNEQFF. The variable domain in full, completed from reference TRBV5-1 and TRBJ2-1, reads KAGVTQTPRYLIKTRGQQVTLSCSPISGHRSVSWYQQTPGQGLQFLFEYFSETQRNKGNFPGRFSGRQFSNSRSEMNVSTLELGDSALYLCASRAGTSSNEQFFGPGTRLTVL.